A single sample gave rise to the 21 T cell receptor beta chains below, sequenced in a study of cytomegalovirus exposure and HLA in healthy donors. Assay: immunoSEQ multiplex PCR; the TCRdb copy retains only in-frame clones and omits some. This table has some 170,000 clones, approximately 87% appearing once. Sequenced: PBMCs. The source is a woman aged 30 to 39 in good health and CMV-seronegative.

This clone has a handful of counts. The chain uses TRBV2 and TRBJ2-7, with D perhaps matching TRBD1 (5 bases). Germline CDR1 reads SNHLY; CDR2 reads FYNNEI. The V and J ends lost 8 bases and 9 bases respectively, with 17 bases between them. There are 12 residues in the CDR3. Written as DNA, the CDR3 is TGTGCCAGCTCAACCGACAGTTCTGGGCAGTACTTC. Translated, it gives CASSTDSSGQYF. Complete variable domain (other parts from reference TRBV2 and TRBJ2-7): EPEVTQTPSHQVTQMGQEVILRCVPISNHLYFYWYRQILGQKVEFLVSFYNNEISEKSEIFDDQFSVERPDGSNFTLKIRSTKLEDSAMYFCASSTDSSGQYFGPGTRLTVT.

Only a few counts were recorded for this clone. The V call is TRBV18, the J call TRBJ1-2; no clear D. There are 12 residues in the CDR3. Deletions cut 3 bases from V and 3 bases from J, with 5 bases between. The germline CDR1 and CDR2 sequences are KGHSH and LQKENI. Here the CDR3 reads CASSPSDYGYTF. Here the CDR3 DNA reads TGTGCCAGCTCACCTTCGGACTATGGCTACACCTTC.

V gene TRBV19 combines with J gene TRBJ1-2, with D possibly TRBD1 on 5 matching bases. Trimming took off 7 bases at V and 4 bases at J, with 10 bases between the two ends. The germline gives CDR1 LNHDA, CDR2 SQIVND (reference sequence). The CDR3 length is 12 residues. This CDR3 is CASTGSPYGYTF. CDR3 coding DNA: TGTGCCAGTACAGGGTCCCCCTATGGCTACACCTTC.

The chain carries TRBV29-1 and TRBJ1-1; D uncertain. The CDR3 extends over 11 amino acids. Trimming took off 4 bases at V and 1 base at J, with 4 bases between the two ends. Germline CDR1 SQVTM, CDR2 ANQGSEA. The CDR3: CSVAKNTEAFF. CDR3 nucleotide sequence: TGCAGCGTTGCCAAGAACACTGAAGCTTTCTTT. Variable domain in full (rest from reference TRBV29-1 and TRBJ1-1): SAVISQKPSRDICQRGTSLTIQCQVDSQVTMMFWYRQQPGQSLTLIATANQGSEATYESGFVIDKFPISRPNLTFSTLTVSNMSPEDSSIYLCSVAKNTEAFFGQGTRLTVV.

The table lists this clone with a few counts. The J gene is TRBJ2-7, the V gene TRBV2, with TRBD2 matching 8 bases. CDR1 and CDR2 (germline): SNHLY, FYNNEI. The CDR3 is 11 residues long. This CDR3 is CCGGGPYEQYF. In DNA form, the CDR3 reads TGTTGTGGCGGGGGGCCCTACGAGCAGTACTTC.

Details on this clone: The germline gene is not matched at one end of the junction; a read error may be the cause. V and J are TRBV23-1 and TRBJ1-2, with 8 bases lining up with TRBD1. TRBV23-1 is an open reading frame whose function is uncertain. CDR3 length: 9 amino acids. The chain's CDR3 is CASSQTGGF. The DNA for the CDR3 is TGCGCCAGCAGTCAAACAGGGGGCTTC.

The V and J genes are TRBV6-6 and TRBJ1-2; D is undetermined. Germline V gene sequence: CDR1 MNHNY, CDR2 SVGAGI (reference sequence). V dropped 4 bases and J dropped 2 bases, with 8 bases sitting between them. The CDR3 loop spans 13 amino acids. The CDR3 sequence is CASSFDGNYGYTF. CDR3 nucleotide sequence: TGTGCCAGCAGTTTCGACGGGAACTATGGCTACACCTTC.

V usage is TRBV5-6 and J usage is TRBJ2-7; the D gene is possibly TRBD2 (6 bases). Trimming removed 4 bases from V and 2 bases from J, with 13 bases in between. This CDR3 spans 14 amino acids. Germline V lookup: CDR1 SGHDT, CDR2 YYEEEE. CDR3 in amino acids: CASSRELNPYEQYF. As DNA, the CDR3 is TGTGCCAGCAGCCGGGAGCTCAATCCCTACGAGCAGTACTTC.

The genes are TRBV13 and TRBJ1-2, with D perhaps matching TRBD1 (6 bases). CDR1 and CDR2 (germline): PRHDT, FYEKMQ (reference sequence). Trimming removed 5 bases at V and 5 bases at J, with 21 bases between. The length of the CDR3 is 16 residues. The CDR3 loop is CASSRVTGTLDYGYTF. The CDR3 DNA is TGTGCCAGCAGCCGAGTTACCGGGACACTCGATTATGGCTACACCTTC.

The chain carries TRBV5-8 and TRBJ2-1; D ambiguous. Trimming left V 4 bases short and J 10 bases short, with 9 bases between. The CDR3 has 11 amino acids. The germline gives CDR1 SGHTS, CDR2 YDEGEE. The CDR3 protein is CASSPRVEQFF. In DNA form, the CDR3 reads TGTGCCAGCAGCCCCCGAGTGGAGCAGTTCTTC.

This chain uses TRBV9 with TRBJ2-1; TRBD1 aligns across 7 bases. V shed 3 bases and J 1 base; nucleotides not matched to a gene: 4. This CDR3 is built from 15 residues. Germline V gene sequence: CDR1 SGDLS, CDR2 YYNGEE. In DNA form, the CDR3 reads TGTGCCAGCAGCGGAGACAGGGTGTCCTACAATGAGCAGTTCTTC. Amino acid sequence: CASSGDRVSYNEQFF.

The chain uses TRBV29-1 and TRBJ2-7; 7 bases map to TRBD1. Germline trimming cut 6 bases from V and 3 bases from J; bases unmatched to any gene: 11. The CDR3 consists of 14 residues. Per the germline V gene, CDR1 is SQVTM and CDR2 is ANQGSEA. CDR3 protein: CSVLGGRVGYEQYF. CDR3 bases: TGCAGCGTCCTAGGGGGCAGGGTGGGCTACGAGCAGTACTTC.

This chain joins TRBV7-2 and TRBJ2-1, with D unclear. CDR1 and CDR2 (germline): SGHTA, FQGNSA. The CDR3 covers 14 residues. V lost 6 bases, J lost 5 bases, and 14 bases lay in between. CDR3: CASRPSRLHNEQFF. Here the CDR3 DNA reads TGTGCCAGCAGGCCTTCTAGGTTACACAATGAGCAGTTCTTC.

The V gene is TRBV30, the J gene TRBJ2-1, with 14 positions matching TRBD2. V shed 1 base and J 9 bases; nucleotides not matched to a gene: 2. This CDR3 is built from 14 residues. Germline values: CDR1 GTSNPN, CDR2 SVGIG (reference sequence). The CDR3 DNA reads TGTGCCTGGAGTGGGGGACTAGCGGGGGTTGAGCAGTTCTTC. This translates into CAWSGGLAGVEQFF.

The V gene is TRBV5-1, the J gene TRBJ2-7, with a tentative D call TRBD1 (6 bases). CDR3 length: 13 residues. V lost 1 base to trimming and J lost 5 bases, with 10 bases between them. Per the germline V gene, CDR1 is SGHRS and CDR2 is YFSETQ. CDR3 loop: CASSLRGTNEQYF. CDR3 nucleotides: TGCGCCAGCAGCTTGAGGGGGACCAACGAGCAGTACTTC. Together with reference TRBV5-1 and TRBJ2-7, the CDR3 gives the full variable domain: KAGVTQTPRYLIKTRGQQVTLSCSPISGHRSVSWYQQTPGQGLQFLFEYFSETQRNKGNFPGRFSGRQFSNSRSEMNVSTLELGDSALYLCASSLRGTNEQYFGPGTRLTVT.

The rearrangement links TRBV30 to TRBJ2-7; no clear D. Trimming took 0 bases from V and 4 from J, leaving 7 bases between them. The V gene's germline CDR1 is GTSNPN and CDR2 SVGIG (reference sequence). This CDR3 contains 12 residues. The CDR3: CAWSVGIYEQYF. The CDR3 bases are TGTGCCTGGAGTGTTGGCATATACGAGCAGTACTTC. The full variable domain, its missing parts supplied by reference TRBV30 and TRBJ2-7, is SQTIHQWPATLVQPVGSPLSLECTVEGTSNPNLYWYRQAAGRGLQLLFYSVGIGQISSEVPQNLSASRPQDRQFILSSKKLLLSDSGFYLCAWSVGIYEQYFGPGTRLTVT.

The chain links TRBV5-4 to TRBJ1-3; D not certain. The CDR3 is 14 residues long. Between the trimmed V and J ends, which lost 0 bases and 1 base, there was a span of 5 bases. Per the germline V gene, CDR1 is SGHNT and CDR2 is YYREEE (reference sequence). CDR3 amino acids: CASSLAGSGNTIYF. The CDR3 DNA is TGTGCCAGCAGCTTGGCGGGGTCTGGAAACACCATATATTTT. Using reference TRBV5-4 and TRBJ1-3 for the parts outside the CDR3, the full variable domain is ETGVTQSPTHLIKTRGQQVTLRCSSQSGHNTVSWYQQALGQGPQFIFQYYREEENGRGNFPPRFSGLQFPNYSSELNVNALELDDSALYLCASSLAGSGNTIYFGEGSWLTVV.

For the CDR3, the DNA is TGTGCCAGTGGGACGGAGGGACCCTACGAGCAGTACTTC. Its translation is CASGTEGPYEQYF. The J gene is TRBJ2-7, the V gene TRBV2, with D tentatively TRBD2 (6 bases). The germline V and J ends were trimmed by 9 bases and 2 bases, with 14 bases remaining between them. Germline CDR1 and CDR2: SNHLY and FYNNEI. This CDR3 has 13 amino acids.

This clone has a handful of counts. The chain uses TRBV6-5 and TRBJ2-2; maybe TRBD1 (6 bases). Looked up from germline, CDR1 is MNHEY and CDR2 is SVGAGI. The CDR3 is 14 amino acids. The V gene lost 4 bases and the J gene lost 1 base, with 7 bases spanning the gap. The CDR3 DNA reads as TGTGCCAGCAGTTGGACAGTGAACACCGGGGAGCTGTTTTTT. The encoded protein is CASSWTVNTGELFF.

The rearrangement uses TRBV11-2 and TRBJ2-1; perhaps TRBD2 as D (6 bases). Trimming cost V 1 base and J 4 bases, with 17 bases left between them. The CDR3 is 17 amino acids. Germline CDR1 SGHAT, CDR2 FQNNGV. Here the CDR3 DNA reads TGTGCCAGCAGCTTAGCCGAAGGACCCCGGGAGTACAATGAGCAGTTCTTC. This gives the protein CASSLAEGPREYNEQFF.

The chain is built from TRBV18 and TRBJ2-7, with D uncertain. The V end lost 1 base, the J end lost 6 bases, and 10 bases lay between the germline ends. CDR3 length equals 13 residues. CDR1 and CDR2 (germline): KGHSH, LQKENI. CDR3 DNA: TGTGCCAGCTCACCACTTTTCGGGTCCGAGCAGTACTTC. It specifies CASSPLFGSEQYF.